Included here is one T cell receptor (beta chain) sequence, with context. Antigen specificity is unknown. One junction end disagrees with the germline gene, perhaps due to a read error. It was with a sample-barcoded 5' primer and a J-beta primer mix that a second PCR of about 6 to 12 cycles was run. Via MiXCR, TCRdb re-called the 5' RACE reads, giving one row per CDR3 protein. The profile shows roughly 1.6 million distinct CDR3 sequences, 30% to 35% of them singletons. The CDR3 totals 15 residues. From germline, CDR1 is LGHDT and CDR2 YNNKEL (reference sequence). Peripheral blood, roughly 9.3 milliliters per donor, was collected. Researchers report isolating at least 6 million PBMCs per sample. This sample is part of a study of blood T cells in healthy people across ages. Across the whole study: For every two T cells, template switching captured about one barcoded beta molecule.

Study findings and constraints: Any conclusive comparison of naive versus antigen-experienced cells was prevented by using unsorted PBMCs.

V usage is TRBV3-1 and J usage is TRBJ2-1, with 8 bases identical to TRBD2. Sequenced material: blood. This clonotype was sampled from a woman aged 30 to 39 in good health. The DNA for the CDR3 is TGTGCCAGCAGCCAAGTAGCGGGATCCGGCAATAAGCAGTTCTTC. Residues: CASSQVAGSGNKQFF.